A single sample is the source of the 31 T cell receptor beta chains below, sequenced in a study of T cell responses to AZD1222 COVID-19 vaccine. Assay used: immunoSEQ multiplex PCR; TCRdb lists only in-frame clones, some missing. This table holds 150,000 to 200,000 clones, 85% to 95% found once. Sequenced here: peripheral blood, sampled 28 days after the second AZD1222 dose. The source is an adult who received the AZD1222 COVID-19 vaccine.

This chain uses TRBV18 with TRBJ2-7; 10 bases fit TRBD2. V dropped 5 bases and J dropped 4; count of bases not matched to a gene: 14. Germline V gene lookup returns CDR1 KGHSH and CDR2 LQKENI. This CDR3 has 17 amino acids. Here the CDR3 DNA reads TGTGCCAGCTCATCGTCCGGAGCTAGCGGGAGTTTATACGAGCAGTACTTC. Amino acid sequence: CASSSSGASGSLYEQYF.

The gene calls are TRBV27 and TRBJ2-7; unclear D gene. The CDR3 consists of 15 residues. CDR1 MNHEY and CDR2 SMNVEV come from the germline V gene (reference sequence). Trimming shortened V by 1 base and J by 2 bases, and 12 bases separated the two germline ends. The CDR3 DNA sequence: TGTGCCAGCAGTTTATTTCGAGAAAGCCCCTACGAGCAGTACTTC. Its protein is CASSLFRESPYEQYF.

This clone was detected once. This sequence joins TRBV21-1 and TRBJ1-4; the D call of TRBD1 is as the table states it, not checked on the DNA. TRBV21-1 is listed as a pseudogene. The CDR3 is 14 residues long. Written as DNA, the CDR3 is TGTGCCAGCAGCCGGGACATATGTAATGAAAAACTGTTTTTT. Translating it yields CASSRDICNEKLFF.

The CDR3 DNA reads as TGTGCCAGTAGTATAAGGGGAGGGAACACTGAAGCTTTCTTT. Protein sequence: CASSIRGGNTEAFF. The V call is TRBV19, the J call TRBJ1-1; TRBD1 might be the D (5 bases). Germline CDR1 reads LNHDA; CDR2 reads SQIVND (reference sequence). This CDR3 contains 14 residues. The V and J ends lost 2 bases and 1 base respectively, with 8 bases between them. Filled out from reference TRBV19 and TRBJ1-1, the complete variable domain reads DGGITQSPKYLFRKEGQNVTLSCEQNLNHDAMYWYRQDPGQGLRLIYYSQIVNDFQKGDIAEGYSVSREKKESFPLTVTSAQKNPTAFYLCASSIRGGNTEAFFGQGTRLTVV.

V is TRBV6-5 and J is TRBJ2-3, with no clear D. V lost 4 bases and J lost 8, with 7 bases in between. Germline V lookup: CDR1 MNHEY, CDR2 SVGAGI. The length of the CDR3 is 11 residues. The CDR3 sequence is CASSSPGTQYF. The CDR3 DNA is TGTGCCAGCAGTTCGCCTGGTACGCAGTATTTT.

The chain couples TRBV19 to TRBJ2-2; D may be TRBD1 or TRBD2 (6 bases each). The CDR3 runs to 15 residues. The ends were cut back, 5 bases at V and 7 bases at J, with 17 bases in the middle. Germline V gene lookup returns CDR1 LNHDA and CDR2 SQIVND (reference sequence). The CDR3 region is CASSLQYGGHGELFF. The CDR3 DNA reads TGTGCCAGTAGTCTCCAGTATGGGGGGCACGGGGAGCTGTTTTTT.

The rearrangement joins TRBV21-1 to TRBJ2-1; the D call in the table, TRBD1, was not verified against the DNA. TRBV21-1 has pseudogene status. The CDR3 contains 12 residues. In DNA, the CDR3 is TGTGCCAGCAGGTACTCCCGGGACAGGGGGTTCTTC. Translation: CASRYSRDRGFF.

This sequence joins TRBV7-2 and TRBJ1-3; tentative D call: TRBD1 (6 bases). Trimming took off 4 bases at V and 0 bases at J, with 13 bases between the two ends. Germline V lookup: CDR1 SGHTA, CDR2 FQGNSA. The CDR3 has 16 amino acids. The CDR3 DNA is TGTGCCAGCAGCTACCACAGGGTGGACTCTGGAAACACCATATATTTT. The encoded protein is CASSYHRVDSGNTIYF.

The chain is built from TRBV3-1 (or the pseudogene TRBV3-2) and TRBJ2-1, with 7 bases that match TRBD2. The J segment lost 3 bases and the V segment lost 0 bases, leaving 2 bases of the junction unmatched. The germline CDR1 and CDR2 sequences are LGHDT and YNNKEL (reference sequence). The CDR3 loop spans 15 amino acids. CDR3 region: CASSQEGLGYNEQFF. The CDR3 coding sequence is TGTGCCAGCAGCCAAGAAGGACTAGGCTACAATGAGCAGTTCTTC.

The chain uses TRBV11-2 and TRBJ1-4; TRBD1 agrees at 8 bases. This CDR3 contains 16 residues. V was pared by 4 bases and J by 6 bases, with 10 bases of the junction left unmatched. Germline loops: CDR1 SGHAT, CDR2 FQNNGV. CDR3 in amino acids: CASSSLRGRRDEKLFF. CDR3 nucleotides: TGTGCCAGCAGCTCCCTCAGGGGGCGTCGGGATGAAAAACTGTTTTTT.

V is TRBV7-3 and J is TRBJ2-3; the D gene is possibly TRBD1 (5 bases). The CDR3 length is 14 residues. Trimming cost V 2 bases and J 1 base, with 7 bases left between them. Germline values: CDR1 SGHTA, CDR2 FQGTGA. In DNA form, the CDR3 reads TGTGCCAGCAGCTTAGGGGCGGGCACAGATACGCAGTATTTT. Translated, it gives CASSLGAGTDTQYF. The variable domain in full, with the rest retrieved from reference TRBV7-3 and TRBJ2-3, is GAGVSQTPSNKVTEKGKYVELRCDPISGHTALYWYRQSLGQGPEFLIYFQGTGAADDSGLPNDRFFAVRPEGSVSTLKIQRTERGDSAVYLCASSLGAGTDTQYFGPGTRLTVL.

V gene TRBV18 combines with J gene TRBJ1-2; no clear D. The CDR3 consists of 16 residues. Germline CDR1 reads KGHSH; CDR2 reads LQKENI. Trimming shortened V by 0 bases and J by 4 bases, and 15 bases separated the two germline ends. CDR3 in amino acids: CASSPPNSQELYGYTF. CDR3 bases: TGTGCCAGCTCACCACCGAACAGTCAAGAGCTCTATGGCTACACCTTC.

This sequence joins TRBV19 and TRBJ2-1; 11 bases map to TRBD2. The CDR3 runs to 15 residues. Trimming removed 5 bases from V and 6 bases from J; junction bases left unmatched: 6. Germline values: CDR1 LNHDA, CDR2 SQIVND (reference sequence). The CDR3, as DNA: TGTGCCAGTAGTCTTACTAGCGGGAGCTTCAATGAGCAGTTCTTC. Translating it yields CASSLTSGSFNEQFF.

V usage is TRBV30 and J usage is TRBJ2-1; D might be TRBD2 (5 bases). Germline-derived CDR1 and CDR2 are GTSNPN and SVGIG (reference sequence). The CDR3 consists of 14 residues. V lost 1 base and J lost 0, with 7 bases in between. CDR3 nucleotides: TGTGCCTGGAGTGGAGGGAGCTCCTACAATGAGCAGTTCTTC. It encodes CAWSGGSSYNEQFF.

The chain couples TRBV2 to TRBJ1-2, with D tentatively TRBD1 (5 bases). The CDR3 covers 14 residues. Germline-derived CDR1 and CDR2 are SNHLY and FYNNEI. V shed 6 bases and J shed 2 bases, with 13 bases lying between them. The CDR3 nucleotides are TGTGCCAGCAGGTTGACAGATTTCAACTATGGCTACACCTTC. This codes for CASRLTDFNYGYTF.

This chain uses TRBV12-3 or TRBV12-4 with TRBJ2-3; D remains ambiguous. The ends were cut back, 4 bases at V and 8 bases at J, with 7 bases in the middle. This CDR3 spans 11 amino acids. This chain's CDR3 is CASSYRVTQYF. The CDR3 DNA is TGTGCCAGCAGTTACCGAGTTACGCAGTATTTT.

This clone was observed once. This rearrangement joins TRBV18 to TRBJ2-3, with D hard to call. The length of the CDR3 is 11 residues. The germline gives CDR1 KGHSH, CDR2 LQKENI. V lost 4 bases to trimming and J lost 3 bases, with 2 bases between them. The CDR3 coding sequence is TGTGCCAGCTCACAGACAGATACGCAGTATTTT. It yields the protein CASSQTDTQYF.

CDR3 residues: CASSQDNEYNEQFF. The CDR3 DNA reads TGCGCCAGCAGCCAAGATAACGAGTACAATGAGCAGTTCTTC. The chain links TRBV4-3 to TRBJ2-1; D is unresolved. This CDR3 has 14 amino acids. CDR1 LGHNA and CDR2 YSLEER come from the germline V gene. V was trimmed by 0 bases and J by 4 bases, leaving 7 bases between them.

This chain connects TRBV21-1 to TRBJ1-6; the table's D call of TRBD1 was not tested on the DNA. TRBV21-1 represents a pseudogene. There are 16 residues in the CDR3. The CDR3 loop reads CASSKVRTTSNSPLHF. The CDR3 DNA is TGTGCCAGCAGCAAAGTAAGGACAACAAGTAATTCACCCCTCCACTTT.

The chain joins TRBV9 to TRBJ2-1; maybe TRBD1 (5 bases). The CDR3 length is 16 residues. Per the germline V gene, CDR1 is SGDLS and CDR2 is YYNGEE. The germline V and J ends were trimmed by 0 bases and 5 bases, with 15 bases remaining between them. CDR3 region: CASSVGLRSRDNEQFF. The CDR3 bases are TGTGCCAGCAGCGTAGGCCTGCGGTCCAGGGACAATGAGCAGTTCTTC.

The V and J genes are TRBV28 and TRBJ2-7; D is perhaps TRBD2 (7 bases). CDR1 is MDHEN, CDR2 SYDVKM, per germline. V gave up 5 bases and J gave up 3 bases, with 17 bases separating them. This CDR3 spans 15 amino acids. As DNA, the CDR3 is TGTGCCAGCAGTCCAGGGGCGGGAGTACTCTACGAGCAGTACTTC. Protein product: CASSPGAGVLYEQYF.

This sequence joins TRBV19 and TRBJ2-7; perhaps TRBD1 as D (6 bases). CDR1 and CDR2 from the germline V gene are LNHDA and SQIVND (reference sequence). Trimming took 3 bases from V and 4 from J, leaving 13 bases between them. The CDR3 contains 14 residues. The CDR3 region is CASSITGNSYEQYF. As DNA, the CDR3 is TGTGCCAGTAGTATCACAGGGAATTCTTACGAGCAGTACTTC. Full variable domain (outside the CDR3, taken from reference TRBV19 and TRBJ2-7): DGGITQSPKYLFRKEGQNVTLSCEQNLNHDAMYWYRQDPGQGLRLIYYSQIVNDFQKGDIAEGYSVSREKKESFPLTVTSAQKNPTAFYLCASSITGNSYEQYFGPGTRLTVT.

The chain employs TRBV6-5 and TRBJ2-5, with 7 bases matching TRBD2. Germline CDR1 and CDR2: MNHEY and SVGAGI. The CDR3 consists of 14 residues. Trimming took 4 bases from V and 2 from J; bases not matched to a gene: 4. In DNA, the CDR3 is TGTGCCAGCAGTTCTAGCGGAACACAAGAGACCCAGTACTTC. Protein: CASSSSGTQETQYF.

The CDR3 sequence: CASSFSGPGETQYF. The CDR3 DNA is TGTGCCAGCAGCTTTAGCGGACCGGGGGAGACCCAGTACTTC. The chain carries TRBV11-2 and TRBJ2-5, with D possibly matching TRBD2 (6 bases). Trimming stripped 3 bases from V and 5 bases from J, with 13 bases between. In germline, CDR1 is SGHAT, CDR2 FQNNGV. This CDR3 region has 14 residues.

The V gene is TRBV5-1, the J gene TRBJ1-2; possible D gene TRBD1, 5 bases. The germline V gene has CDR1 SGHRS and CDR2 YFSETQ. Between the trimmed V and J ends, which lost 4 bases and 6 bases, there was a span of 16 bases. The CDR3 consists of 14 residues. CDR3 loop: CASSPGRVFDGYTF. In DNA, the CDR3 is TGCGCCAGCAGCCCGGGGCGGGTATTTGATGGCTACACCTTC.

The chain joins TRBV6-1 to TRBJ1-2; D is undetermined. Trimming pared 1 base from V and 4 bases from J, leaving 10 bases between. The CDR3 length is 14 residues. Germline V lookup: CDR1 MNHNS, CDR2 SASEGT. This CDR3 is CASSEGAGPYGYTF. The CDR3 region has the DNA TGTGCCAGCAGTGAAGGGGCCGGACCCTATGGCTACACCTTC.

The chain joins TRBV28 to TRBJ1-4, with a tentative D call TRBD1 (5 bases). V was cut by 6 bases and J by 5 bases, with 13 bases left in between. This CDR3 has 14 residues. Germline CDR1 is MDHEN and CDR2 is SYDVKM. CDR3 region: CASRGIWGNEKLFF. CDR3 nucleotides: TGTGCCAGCAGGGGGATATGGGGGAATGAAAAACTGTTTTTT.

Written as DNA, the CDR3 is TGCGCCAGCAGGCCCGGCCCGGGAGACTACAATGAGCAGTTCTTC. Translating it yields CASRPGPGDYNEQFF. This chain connects TRBV5-1 to TRBJ2-1, with D tentatively TRBD2 (6 bases). Per germline, CDR1 SGHRS and CDR2 YFSETQ. The CDR3 runs to 15 residues. The V end lost 5 bases, the J end lost 3 bases, and 15 bases lay between the germline ends.

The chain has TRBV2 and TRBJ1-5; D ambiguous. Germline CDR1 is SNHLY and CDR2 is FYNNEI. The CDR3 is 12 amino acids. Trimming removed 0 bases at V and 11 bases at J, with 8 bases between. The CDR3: CASSEATPAQHF. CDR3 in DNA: TGTGCCAGCAGTGAAGCGACTCCGGCCCAGCATTTT.

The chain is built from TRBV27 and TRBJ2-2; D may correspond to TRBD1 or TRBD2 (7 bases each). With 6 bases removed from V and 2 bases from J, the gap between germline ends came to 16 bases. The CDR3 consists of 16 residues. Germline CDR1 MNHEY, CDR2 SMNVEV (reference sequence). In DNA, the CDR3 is TGTGCCAGCAGCGAGGGGGCTAGCGGAAACACCGGGGAGCTGTTTTTT. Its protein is CASSEGASGNTGELFF.

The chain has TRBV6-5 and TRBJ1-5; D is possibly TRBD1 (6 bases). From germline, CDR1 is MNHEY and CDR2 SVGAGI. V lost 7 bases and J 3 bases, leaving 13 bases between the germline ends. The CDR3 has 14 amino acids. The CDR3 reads CASILNRANQPQHF. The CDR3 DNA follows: TGTGCCAGCATCCTTAACAGGGCCAATCAGCCCCAGCATTTT.